The clone carrying this TCR beta chain was seen at least ten times. Its specificity is not known. The data stem from a study of T cells in Graves' hyperthyroidism and ophthalmopathy. The study, taken as a whole, reports: Separating ophthalmopathy from stable hyperthyroidism was achieved by a 13 V-J model. In blood, most of the thyroid clonotypes expanded above 0.001 were also present.

RNA transcripts served as the template for amplifying TCR beta CDR3 regions. A set of HTBI primers served as the primers for a first-round RT-PCR of the TCR CDR3. TCRdb called the multiplex PCR reads again in MiXCR, with one record for every CDR3 protein. The table lists some 700,000 distinct CDR3 sequences, approximately 15% of them singletons. Trimming took off 6 bases at V and 5 bases at J, with 13 bases between the two ends. CDR1 and CDR2 from the germline V gene are MNHEY and SVGEGT. The CDR3 is 13 amino acids. Among the patients, aged 18 to 65, hyperthyroidism was newly diagnosed and had lasted under 2 months.

The chain has TRBV6-2 or TRBV6-3 and TRBJ1-1; D is unclear. Source material: blood. The sequence derives from a man aged 50-59 years with Graves' hyperthyroidism. Written as DNA, the CDR3 is TGTGCCAGCAGCCGAACGGAAAGGACTGAAGCTTTCTTT. Translated, it gives CASSRTERTEAFF.